This T cell receptor beta chain was captured by sequencing in a study of molecular identifiers for immune sequencing clone quantification. About the study: Replicate runs used RNA from approximately 20,000 or 98,000 naive CD8 cells, which was split five ways into aliquots, and four of those aliquots were then sequenced. Study outcomes and limitations: Whereas naive cells kept under 1% of molecules in clones above 20 RNA copies, such clones held over 98% in effectors.

Libraries used about 20,000 to 1,100,000 sorted naive CD8 T cells and 10%, 30% or 50% RNA input. This clonotype came up many times. Antigen unknown. TCRdb re-derived calls from the PCR reads in MiXCR, one entry per CDR3 protein. Found here are about 320,000 distinct CDR3 sequences, roughly 24% of them singletons; the top ten hold 0.65% to 0.95%. With 6 bases removed from V and 3 bases from J, the gap between germline ends came to 15 bases. The CDR3 contains 13 residues. Germline CDR1 DFQATT, CDR2 SNEGSKA (reference sequence). This receptor was identified in a human donor in good health. Some libraries in this study had Jurkat cell RNA spiked in. Sequencing was done on a sample of naive CD8+ T cells from blood, with Jurkat cell RNA spiked in. Subset noted: FACS-sorted CD8+CD4-CCR7+CD45RA+ naive T cells. The genes are TRBV20-1 and TRBJ2-7, with D tentatively TRBD1 or TRBD2 (5 bases each). Written as DNA, the CDR3 is TGCAGTGCCAGCAGGGACCGCAGCTACGAGCAGTACTTC. It codes for CSASRDRSYEQYF.